This passage covers 25 T cell receptor beta chains from one sample sequenced in a study of blood T cell repertoires in COVID-19. Measured with immunoSEQ multiplex PCR; TCRdb has only the in-frame clones, and not every one. The sample carries over 300,000 clones, around 90% recorded once. Material for sequencing was PBMCs or T cells enriched from blood (not recorded which). The source is a woman aged 25-40 years who had recovered from COVID-19.

V gene TRBV7-2 combines with J gene TRBJ2-3; 9 nucleotides line up with TRBD1. Germline V gene sequence: CDR1 SGHTA, CDR2 FQGNSA. V lost 5 bases and J lost 2; bases outside the gene matches: 5. This CDR3 is 15 amino acids long. The DNA for the CDR3 is TGTGCCAGCAGCGTCGGACAGGGGATCACAGATACGCAGTATTTT. The encoded protein is CASSVGQGITDTQYF.

The rearrangement joins TRBV28 to TRBJ1-4; 7 positions agree with TRBD1. Germline CDR1 MDHEN, CDR2 SYDVKM. The junction had 12 bases not matched to a gene; V was cut back by 6 bases and J by 8 bases. This CDR3 contains 15 residues. The DNA for the CDR3 is TGTGCCAGCAGACCAGGGGGGCCGGATAGAGAAAAACTGTTTTTT. This translates into CASRPGGPDREKLFF.

The rearrangement links TRBV12-5 to TRBJ1-5; tentatively, D is TRBD1 (5 bases). The CDR3 has 13 amino acids. V was cut by 0 bases and J by 6 bases, with 6 bases left in between. Germline assignment: CDR1 LGHNT and CDR2 FRNRAP. This chain's CDR3 is CASGLVDTQPQHF. The DNA of the CDR3 is TGTGCTAGTGGTTTGGTGGACACTCAGCCCCAGCATTTT.

The chain uses TRBV6-5 and TRBJ1-4; no clear D gene. The V gene lost 4 bases and the J gene lost 8 bases, with 20 bases spanning the gap. CDR3 size: 16 residues. Germline assignment: CDR1 MNHEY and CDR2 SVGAGI. In DNA form, the CDR3 reads TGTGCCAGCAGTTGGCGGGCGGGCGTAATAGACGAAAAACTGTTTTTT. As protein: CASSWRAGVIDEKLFF.

The J gene is TRBJ1-1, the V gene TRBV6-5; D possibly corresponds to TRBD1 (6 bases). Between the trimmed V and J ends, which lost 2 bases and 1 base, there was a span of 8 bases. Looked up from germline, CDR1 is MNHEY and CDR2 is SVGAGI. CDR3 length equals 14 residues. The CDR3 DNA follows: TGTGCCAGCAGTTACCTGGGACAGAACACTGAAGCTTTCTTT. Translation gives CASSYLGQNTEAFF.

This chain joins TRBV19 and TRBJ2-7; D ambiguous. CDR3 length equals 15 residues. The germline CDR1 and CDR2 sequences are LNHDA and SQIVND (reference sequence). V gave up 1 base and J gave up 0 bases, with 10 bases separating them. The CDR3 DNA reads TGTGCCAGTAGTATAGGTGGCGGATTCTCCTACGAGCAGTACTTC. Amino acid sequence: CASSIGGGFSYEQYF.

The chain links TRBV5-4 to TRBJ1-3; D gene uncertain. The CDR3 totals 17 residues. CDR1 and CDR2 (germline): SGHNT, YYREEE (reference sequence). V lost 4 bases and J lost 2, with 19 bases in between. This chain's CDR3 is CASSRGSGEAPGNTIYF. The DNA for the CDR3 is TGTGCCAGCAGCCGAGGGTCTGGCGAGGCGCCTGGAAACACCATATATTTT.

This rearrangement joins TRBV28 to TRBJ1-2, with D possibly matching TRBD1 (5 bases). The V and J ends lost 3 bases and 4 bases respectively, with 12 bases between them. Germline-derived CDR1 and CDR2 are MDHEN and SYDVKM. The CDR3 has 14 residues. The CDR3 reads CASSFGGRGYGYTF. CDR3 nucleotides: TGTGCCAGCAGTTTCGGGGGGAGAGGCTATGGCTACACCTTC.

The rearrangement links TRBV4-1 to TRBJ1-1, with a weak D call TRBD1 (5 bases). Per germline, CDR1 MGHRA and CDR2 YSYEKL. Trimming removed 7 bases from V and 0 bases from J, with 18 bases in between. The CDR3 is 16 residues long. CDR3 region: CASTPIGGDLNTEAFF. CDR3 coding DNA: TGCGCCAGCACCCCAATTGGGGGGGACTTGAACACTGAAGCTTTCTTT.

The rearrangement links TRBV19 to TRBJ1-5, with D possibly matching TRBD1 (5 bases). Trimming removed 5 bases from V and 2 bases from J, with 13 bases in between. The V gene's germline CDR1 is LNHDA and CDR2 SQIVND (reference sequence). The CDR3 is made up of 15 amino acids. Here the CDR3 reads CASSPSQGGNQPQHF. The CDR3 region has the DNA TGTGCCAGTAGTCCCAGCCAGGGTGGCAATCAGCCCCAGCATTTT.

The genes are TRBV5-1 and TRBJ1-2, with D perhaps TRBD1 (5 bases). V dropped 5 bases and J dropped 4 bases, with 12 bases sitting between them. Germline assignment: CDR1 SGHRS and CDR2 YFSETQ. The CDR3 length is 13 residues. The CDR3 coding sequence is TGCGCCAGCAGTTCGACAGCCCTCTATGGCTACACCTTC. As protein: CASSSTALYGYTF. Full variable domain (remainder filled in from reference TRBV5-1 and TRBJ1-2): KAGVTQTPRYLIKTRGQQVTLSCSPISGHRSVSWYQQTPGQGLQFLFEYFSETQRNKGNFPGRFSGRQFSNSRSEMNVSTLELGDSALYLCASSSTALYGYTFGSGTRLTVV.

The rearrangement joins TRBV13 to TRBJ1-4; 8 bases are a match to TRBD1. The CDR3 loop spans 15 amino acids. CDR1 is PRHDT and CDR2 is FYEKMQ in the germline V gene (reference sequence). V lost 3 bases and J lost 6; bases outside the gene matches: 6. CDR3 loop: CASSLGRGRHEKLFF. The CDR3 DNA reads as TGTGCCAGCAGCTTGGGCAGGGGGCGTCATGAAAAACTGTTTTTT.

The CDR3 region has the DNA TGTGCCATCAGTGACAGGGGAACTGAAGCTTTCTTT. This translates into CAISDRGTEAFF. The genes are TRBV10-3 and TRBJ1-1, with D possibly matching TRBD1 (6 bases). V was clipped by 3 bases and J by 5 bases, with 7 bases between them. CDR1 is ENHRY, CDR2 SYGVKD, per germline. The CDR3 consists of 12 residues.

This rearrangement joins TRBV6-1 to TRBJ1-5; TRBD1 aligns across 8 bases. Losses at the gene ends were 3 bases for V and 4 bases for J; bases not matched to a gene: 2. Germline V gene lookup returns CDR1 MNHNS and CDR2 SASEGT. This CDR3 has 14 amino acids. The CDR3, as DNA: TGTGCCAGCAGTGACGGGACAGGTAATCAGCCCCAGCATTTT. This translates into CASSDGTGNQPQHF.

This sequence joins TRBV7-6 and TRBJ1-3; D is perhaps TRBD1 (5 bases). CDR1 and CDR2 from the germline V gene are SGHVS and FNYEAQ. V was cut by 5 bases and J by 0 bases, with 14 bases left in between. The CDR3 runs 16 residues. CDR3 DNA: TGTGCCAGCAGCGAAGGCCCAGGGTACTCTGGAAACACCATATATTTT. It encodes CASSEGPGYSGNTIYF.

This clone was counted a single time. V is TRBV19 and J is TRBJ1-2; D remains unclear. The ends were cut back, 3 bases at V and 5 bases at J, with 7 bases in the middle. Germline assignment: CDR1 LNHDA and CDR2 SQIVND (reference sequence). CDR3 length equals 12 residues. In DNA, the CDR3 is TGTGCCAGTAGTATTGAGGCTTATGGCTACACCTTC. Translated, it gives CASSIEAYGYTF.

This clone was observed once. The J gene is TRBJ1-2, the V gene TRBV6-1; D is uncertain. The germline gives CDR1 MNHNS, CDR2 SASEGT. V was cut by 3 bases and J by 4 bases, with 6 bases left in between. This CDR3 has 12 residues. The CDR3 sequence: CASSDIIYGYTF. The CDR3 DNA reads TGTGCCAGCAGTGATATTATCTATGGCTACACCTTC.

The rearrangement joins TRBV9 to TRBJ2-2; 7 bases map to TRBD1. The length of the CDR3 is 16 residues. V lost 4 bases to trimming and J lost 0 bases; unmatched junction nucleotides: 6. In germline, CDR1 is SGDLS, CDR2 YYNGEE. CDR3 residues: CASSPRTGTNTGELFF. The CDR3, as DNA: TGTGCCAGCAGCCCCCGGACAGGAACGAACACCGGGGAGCTGTTTTTT.

This sequence joins TRBV7-9 and TRBJ1-6, with 8 bases fitting TRBD1. Looked up from germline, CDR1 is SEHNR and CDR2 is FQNEAQ (reference sequence). The CDR3 sequence is 14 residues long. J gave up 10 bases and V 8 bases, and 10 bases lay outside the gene matches. Here the CDR3 DNA reads TGTGCCAGCCAACCAACGACAGGGGTCTCACCCCTCCACTTT. It translates to CASQPTTGVSPLHF.

The V gene is TRBV29-1, the J gene TRBJ1-2, with a weak D call TRBD1 (5 bases). This CDR3 contains 12 residues. V lost 5 bases and J 7 bases, leaving 14 bases between the germline ends. Germline values: CDR1 SQVTM, CDR2 ANQGSEA. As DNA, the CDR3 is TGCAGCGTTACAAGGGGCGATGCTGGCTACACCTTC. Translating it yields CSVTRGDAGYTF.

This sequence joins TRBV6-1 and TRBJ1-2, with 7 bases identical to TRBD1. Losses at the gene ends were 4 bases for V and 0 bases for J; bases not matched to a gene: 11. Germline V gives CDR1 MNHNS, CDR2 SASEGT. The CDR3 runs 17 residues. This CDR3 is CASSAYPGQVANYGYTF. The DNA of the CDR3 is TGTGCCAGCAGTGCATACCCCGGACAGGTCGCTAACTATGGCTACACCTTC.

The chain links TRBV2 to TRBJ1-2; 8 nucleotides agree with TRBD1. The germline V gene encodes CDR1 SNHLY and CDR2 FYNNEI. This CDR3 is 16 amino acids long. Trimming cost V 7 bases and J 1 base; bases outside gene matches: 11. For the CDR3, the DNA is TGTGCCAGCAACGCCGGGACAGGACGAATTAACTATGGCTACACCTTC. This sequence encodes CASNAGTGRINYGYTF.

This sequence joins TRBV5-1 and TRBJ1-4, with D tentatively TRBD1 (6 bases). Germline V gene lookup returns CDR1 SGHRS and CDR2 YFSETQ. The V and J ends lost 2 bases and 3 bases respectively, with 8 bases between them. This CDR3 region has 14 residues. The CDR3 sequence is CASSFGQSNEKLFF. In DNA, the CDR3 is TGCGCCAGCAGCTTCGGACAGTCTAATGAAAAACTGTTTTTT.

This chain joins TRBV27 and TRBJ2-7; tentatively, D is TRBD1 (6 bases). Germline V gives CDR1 MNHEY, CDR2 SMNVEV (reference sequence). The CDR3 has 13 residues. The germline V and J ends were trimmed by 1 base and 4 bases, with 8 bases remaining between them. The CDR3 sequence is CASSLYQGYEQYF. The CDR3 nucleotides are TGTGCCAGCAGTTTATACCAGGGGTACGAGCAGTACTTC.

This chain uses TRBV7-3 with TRBJ2-3, with 14 bases lining up with TRBD2. Germline-derived CDR1 and CDR2 are SGHTA and FQGTGA. The CDR3 consists of 16 residues. Trimming removed 4 bases from V and 5 bases from J; junction bases left unmatched: 5. The CDR3 sequence is CASSSGLAGVLDTQYF. DNA for the CDR3: TGTGCCAGCAGCTCGGGACTAGCGGGGGTGTTAGATACGCAGTATTTT.